Listed below are T cell receptor beta chains from one sample, sequenced in a study of T cell responses to AZD1222 COVID-19 vaccine. Libraries were prepared by immunoSEQ multiplex PCR; TCRdb keeps only in-frame clonotypes and omits some of them. The sample yields approximately 180,000 clones, roughly 91% seen once. This material consisted of peripheral blood, taken 28 days after the second AZD1222 dose. The source is an adult who received the AZD1222 COVID-19 vaccine. Both conserved end residues are part of each CDR3. D genes are given only for firm matches. Clone size appears in some rows only: once, few, many, or a class for an expanded clone.

V gene	J gene	D gene	clone size	CDR3 protein	CDR3 DNA
TRBV24-1	TRBJ1-2	-	-	CATSDFTDGTGYTF	TGTGCCACCAGTGATTTCACAGACGGGACTGGCTACACCTTC
TRBV28	TRBJ1-2	-	-	CASRGVRGSSTNYTF	TGTGCCAGCAGAGGGGTCCGGGGGTCCTCCACAAACTACACCTTC
TRBV19	TRBJ2-7	-	-	CASSGPGFYEQYF	TGTGCCAGTAGTGGACCAGGGTTCTACGAGCAGTACTTC
TRBV28	TRBJ2-7	TRBD2	-	CASSVMSGRGVYEQYF	TGTGCCAGCAGTGTCATGAGCGGGAGAGGGGTCTACGAGCAGTACTTC
TRBV12-2	TRBJ2-7	-	-	CASRFPSGEGYEQYF	TGTGCAAGTCGCTTCCCTAGCGGAGAGGGCTACGAGCAGTACTTC
TRBV18	TRBJ1-4	-	-	CASSELLVSENEKLFF	TGTGCCAGCTCAGAGCTGTTGGTGTCTGAAAATGAAAAACTGTTTTTT
TRBV15	TRBJ2-3	-	-	CATSRDAATDTQYF	TGTGCCACCAGCAGAGACGCAGCTACAGATACGCAGTATTTT
TRBV5-6	TRBJ1-6	TRBD1	-	CASSSYRTGPERPPLHF	TGTGCCAGCAGTTCCTACCGGACAGGGCCAGAGCGTCCACCCCTCCACTTT
TRBV4-3	TRBJ2-7	-	-	CASSQARTSSYEQYF	TGCGCCAGCAGCCAAGCTAGGACAAGCTCCTACGAGCAGTACTTC
TRBV4-1	TRBJ2-7	TRBD1	-	CASSQEWDSYYEQYF	TGCGCCAGCAGCCAAGAATGGGACAGCTACTACGAGCAGTACTTC
TRBV30	TRBJ1-5	-	few	CAWSVSGASNQPQHF	TGTGCCTGGAGTGTCTCGGGGGCTAGCAATCAGCCCCAGCATTTT
TRBV6-2/TRBV6-3	TRBJ2-3	-	-	CASSRDAVTARVADTQYF	TGTGCCAGCAGCCGGGACGCTGTTACAGCCCGAGTGGCAGATACGCAGTATTTT
TRBV4-1	TRBJ2-1	TRBD2	-	CASSPSGSPYNEQFF	TGCGCCAGCAGCCCCAGCGGGAGCCCCTACAATGAGCAGTTCTTC
TRBV28	TRBJ1-2	TRBD1	few	CANKPQGADGYTF	TGTGCCAACAAACCGCAGGGGGCAGATGGCTACACCTTC
TRBV19	TRBJ1-1	-	-	CASSDDRFNTEAFF	TGTGCCAGTAGCGACGACAGGTTTAACACTGAAGCTTTCTTT
TRBV28	TRBJ2-7	TRBD2	-	CASSSPTSGSSYEQYF	TGTGCCAGCAGTTCCCCCACTAGCGGGAGCTCCTACGAGCAGTACTTC
TRBV19	TRBJ1-1	-	once	CASSILPSGGTEAFF	TGTGCCAGTAGTATCCTCCCCAGTGGTGGCACTGAAGCTTTCTTT
TRBV28	TRBJ2-3	TRBD2	-	CAVSSGSYTDTQYF	TGTGCCGTTTCGAGCGGGAGTTACACAGATACGCAGTATTTT
TRBV10-3	TRBJ1-4	TRBD1	-	CAISDPQGGTGANEKLFF	TGTGCCATCAGTGATCCCCAAGGCGGGACAGGGGCGAATGAAAAACTGTTTTTT
TRBV14	TRBJ2-1	TRBD2	-	CASSQVTGLAGGEQFF	TGTGCCAGCAGCCAAGTAACCGGACTAGCGGGAGGTGAGCAGTTCTTC
TRBV12-3/TRBV12-4	TRBJ1-1	-	-	CASSLPNTEAFF	TGTGCCAGCAGTTTGCCGAACACTGAAGCTTTCTTT
TRBV5-1	TRBJ2-1	-	-	CASSSYNEQFF	TGCGCCAGCAGCTCTTACAATGAGCAGTTCTTC
TRBV6-4	TRBJ2-7	TRBD2	-	CASSLGLAGVNEQYF	TGTGCCAGCAGTCTAGGACTAGCGGGAGTGAACGAGCAGTACTTC
TRBV7-9	TRBJ1-3	-	once	CASSPKIRVGNTIYF	TGTGCCAGCAGCCCAAAGATCAGGGTTGGAAACACCATATATTTT
TRBV28	TRBJ1-1	-	-	CASSLTQANTEAFF	TGTGCCAGCAGTTTGACACAGGCGAACACTGAAGCTTTCTTT
TRBV28	TRBJ2-3	TRBD2	-	CASSPWTSGSRADTQYF	TGTGCCAGCAGTCCGTGGACTAGCGGGAGCAGGGCAGATACGCAGTATTTT
TRBV28	TRBJ1-5	-	-	CASSLSHQPQHF	TGTGCCAGCAGTTTATCCCATCAGCCCCAGCATTTT
TRBV4-3	TRBJ1-4	-	-	CASSQDTGGNEKLFF	TGCGCCAGCAGCCAAGACACAGGCGGTAATGAAAAACTGTTTTTT
TRBV6-5	TRBJ1-1	TRBD1	-	CASSYFGQGNTEAFF	TGTGCCAGCAGTTACTTCGGACAGGGGAACACTGAAGCTTTCTTT
TRBV6-2/TRBV6-3	TRBJ1-2	-	once	CASSSYPGPELSGYTF	TGTGCCAGCAGTTCCTATCCGGGCCCAGAATTGTCTGGCTACACCTTC
TRBV28	TRBJ2-5	TRBD1	-	CATRQGAKTQYF	TGTGCCACGCGACAGGGGGCAAAGACCCAGTACTTC
TRBV9	TRBJ1-5	TRBD1	-	CASSVGIQGADQPQHF	TGTGCCAGCAGCGTAGGCATACAGGGGGCCGATCAGCCCCAGCATTTT
TRBV27	TRBJ2-7	-	-	CASSPRGAYEQYF	TGTGCCAGCAGCCCAAGGGGGGCCTACGAGCAGTACTTC